This is a list of T cell receptor beta chains from one sample in a study of blood T cell repertoires in COVID-19. The data were produced by immunoSEQ multiplex PCR, yet TCRdb's version contains in-frame clones alone and is incomplete. Of about half a million clones listed, 89% are singletons. Sample: peripheral blood. The receptors stem from a man aged 18 to 29 with COVID-19, enrolled during active disease. Each CDR3 is given with its conserved first and last residue. D genes are given only for firm matches. Clone size is not always given. Where it is, it says once, few, many or a class for expanded clones.

D: NA; size: NA; V: TRBV19; J: TRBJ2-3; DNA: TGTGCCACCTCGGGGTCCTCCTATACGCAGTATTTT; CDR3: CATSGSSYTQYF
D: TRBD2; size: NA; V: TRBV5-8; J: TRBJ2-7; DNA: TGTGCCAGCAGCTTGCCCGGACTAGCGGTCTCCTACGAGCAGTACTTC; CDR3: CASSLPGLAVSYEQYF
D: NA; size: NA; V: TRBV29-1; J: TRBJ1-1; DNA: TGCAGCGTTTGGGATCCAGCCTCTTGGACTAACACTGAAGCTTTCTTT; CDR3: CSVWDPASWTNTEAFF
D: NA; size: NA; V: TRBV25-1; J: TRBJ2-2; DNA: TGTGCCAGCAGCCCCACAGGGTCCGGCGGGGAGCTGTTTTTT; CDR3: CASSPTGSGGELFF
D: NA; size: NA; V: TRBV29-1; J: TRBJ1-1; DNA: TGCAGCGTGGCGGGAGGAGGGATAGCTTTCTTT; CDR3: CSVAGGGIAFF
D: NA; size: once; V: TRBV28; J: TRBJ2-7; DNA: TGTGCCAGCAGGGCAACAGGGAGATTCTCCTACGAGCAGTACTTC; CDR3: CASRATGRFSYEQYF
D: NA; size: NA; V: TRBV5-4; J: TRBJ2-2; DNA: TGTGCCAGCAGCAGGGGTGGACCGAACACCGGGGAGCTGTTTTTT; CDR3: CASSRGGPNTGELFF
D: TRBD1; size: NA; V: TRBV4-1; J: TRBJ2-7; DNA: TGCGCCAGCAGCCATAACAGGGGTAACGAGCAGTACTTC; CDR3: CASSHNRGNEQYF
D: TRBD2; size: NA; V: TRBV7-3; J: TRBJ2-1; DNA: TGTGCCAGCAGCCCGGGTCCTAGCGGGAGAAGGGGCCTCAATGAGCAGTTCTTC; CDR3: CASSPGPSGRRGLNEQFF
D: TRBD1; size: NA; V: TRBV5-1; J: TRBJ1-1; DNA: TGCGCCAGCAGCTTTGAGACAGGGAGTGAAGCTTTCTTT; CDR3: CASSFETGSEAFF
D: NA; size: NA; V: TRBV7-6; J: TRBJ2-3; DNA: TGTGCCAGCAGCTTAGAGGTCCTGGCAGGGGAGGGAGATACGCAGTATTTT; CDR3: CASSLEVLAGEGDTQYF
D: NA; size: once; V: TRBV6-5; J: TRBJ2-1; DNA: TGTGCCAGCAGAACTAGAGACAATGAGCAGTTCTTC; CDR3: CASRTRDNEQFF
D: NA; size: NA; V: TRBV2; J: TRBJ2-2; DNA: TGTGCCAGCAGTGAGAGGGGGACGGGGGGCTACACCGGGGAGCTGTTTTTT; CDR3: CASSERGTGGYTGELFF
D: NA; size: NA; V: TRBV2; J: TRBJ1-5; DNA: TGTGCCAGCAGGGGGGGTTTGGAGAGCAATCAGCCCCAGCATTTT; CDR3: CASRGGLESNQPQHF
D: NA; size: NA; V: TRBV6-5; J: TRBJ1-4; DNA: TGTGCCAGCAGTTACGGGCACCGTGCAACTAATGAAAAACTGTTTTTT; CDR3: CASSYGHRATNEKLFF
D: TRBD2; size: NA; V: TRBV9; J: TRBJ2-1; DNA: TGTGCCAGCAGCGATTCGGGACTAGCGGGGGTGATCGAGCAGTTCTTC; CDR3: CASSDSGLAGVIEQFF
D: TRBD2; size: few; V: TRBV5-4; J: TRBJ2-5; DNA: TGTGCCAGCAGCCCGGGACTAGCGGGAGGTCAAGAGACCCAGTACTTC; CDR3: CASSPGLAGGQETQYF
D: NA; size: NA; V: TRBV6-1; J: TRBJ1-5; DNA: TGTGCCAGCAGTGAAGGGGGCTTCGGCAATCAGCCCCAGCATTTT; CDR3: CASSEGGFGNQPQHF
D: TRBD2; size: NA; V: TRBV13; J: TRBJ2-3; DNA: TGTGCCAGCAGCCCCAGCGGGGAAGCGGCCACAGATACGCAGTATTTT; CDR3: CASSPSGEAATDTQYF
D: NA; size: NA; V: TRBV27; J: TRBJ1-5; DNA: TGTGCCAGCACAACAGGCCCCAATCAGCCCCAGCATTTT; CDR3: CASTTGPNQPQHF
D: NA; size: NA; V: TRBV9; J: TRBJ1-1; DNA: TGTGCCAGCAGCGTAGCCACCCTGCGGGACACTGAAGCTTTCTTT; CDR3: CASSVATLRDTEAFF
D: TRBD2; size: NA; V: TRBV3-1/TRBV3-2; J: TRBJ2-1; DNA: TGTGCCAGCAGCCATAGCGGGGGGCGTCACAATGAGCAGTTCTTC; CDR3: CASSHSGGRHNEQFF
D: NA; size: NA; V: TRBV9; J: TRBJ2-1; DNA: TGTGCCAGCAGCGTGGACTTCTGGAATGAGCAGTTCTTC; CDR3: CASSVDFWNEQFF
D: NA; size: NA; V: TRBV11-2; J: TRBJ2-2; DNA: TGTGCCAGCAACCCTCTGGGGGGGCCATATACCGGGGAGCTGTTTTTT; CDR3: CASNPLGGPYTGELFF
D: NA; size: NA; V: TRBV10-3; J: TRBJ1-3; DNA: TGTGCCATCAATCCAGGGGTGGCGGGAAACACCATATATTTT; CDR3: CAINPGVAGNTIYF
D: NA; size: NA; V: TRBV7-9; J: TRBJ2-1; DNA: TGTGCCAGCAGCTTAACCCTATCCCGCAATGAGCAGTTCTTC; CDR3: CASSLTLSRNEQFF
D: TRBD1; size: NA; V: TRBV6-2/TRBV6-3; J: TRBJ2-7; DNA: TGTGCCAGCAGTCTTTCCGGGACAGGGTCCTACGAGCAGTACTTC; CDR3: CASSLSGTGSYEQYF
D: TRBD2; size: NA; V: TRBV19; J: TRBJ2-2; DNA: TGTGCCAGTACACTTGGGACTCGGGGGGACGGGGAGCTGTTTTTT; CDR3: CASTLGTRGDGELFF
D: TRBD2; size: NA; V: TRBV6-5; J: TRBJ2-1; DNA: TGTGCCAGCAGTTACTCGATAATCGGGGGGTACCATGAGCAGTTCTTC; CDR3: CASSYSIIGGYHEQFF
D: NA; size: NA; V: TRBV6-2/TRBV6-3; J: TRBJ1-3; DNA: TGTGCCAGCAGTTTACACCCGAGGACATCTGGAAACACCATATATTTT; CDR3: CASSLHPRTSGNTIYF
D: NA; size: NA; V: TRBV28; J: TRBJ1-4; DNA: TGTGCCAGCAGCCCCACAGGGAAGGACGAAAAACTGTTTTTT; CDR3: CASSPTGKDEKLFF